This T cell receptor (beta chain) was retrieved from a study of T cells in Graves' hyperthyroidism and ophthalmopathy. General study findings and limits: Stable hyperthyroidism was separated from ophthalmopathy by a model based on 13 V-J features. In the blood, most expanded thyroid clonotypes above 0.001 appeared as well.

Patients having uncontrolled infection, another autoimmune disease, pregnancy or lactation were not included. An approximately 10 ml volume of fresh peripheral blood provided the PBMCs. Amplification targeted TCR beta CDR3 regions from RNA transcripts. An initial round of RT-PCR targeting the TCR CDR3 relied on the HTBI primer set. TCRdb fed the multiplex PCR reads into MiXCR, producing one record per CDR3 protein. The sample has about 610,000 distinct CDR3 sequences, 14% to 15% seen once. A word on this clonotype: Its antigen remains unknown.

V was pared by 3 bases and J by 0 bases, with 6 bases between. The CDR3 is made up of 13 amino acids. Looked up from germline, CDR1 is MDHEN and CDR2 is SYDVKM. The sample consisted of blood. V is TRBV28 and J is TRBJ2-7; D remains ambiguous. The receptor comes from a woman aged 40 to 50 with Graves' ophthalmopathy. CDR3 region: CASSFHSSYEQYF. The CDR3 nucleotides read TGTGCCAGCAGTTTTCATAGCTCCTACGAGCAGTACTTC.